These 13 T cell receptor beta chains share one sample of origin, sequenced in a study of Tregs in tolerant kidney transplant recipients. Here immunoSEQ multiplex PCR was the method, and the copy in TCRdb shows in-frame clones only, minus some. The table lists tens of thousands of clones, 95% to 98% of them singletons. The sample was Tregs from blood, taken before the transplant. Receptors were obtained from a human donor who received a combined kidney and bone marrow transplant.

V is TRBV27 and J is TRBJ2-7; 7 bases align to TRBD1. Germline loops: CDR1 MNHEY, CDR2 SMNVEV (reference sequence). V shed 3 bases, J shed 3 bases, and the junction held 8 bases outside the gene matches. The CDR3 extends over 15 amino acids. The CDR3 bases are TGTGCCAGCAGTTTCTCCCCGGGACAGATCTACGAGCAGTACTTC. Residues: CASSFSPGQIYEQYF.

The chain recombines TRBV29-1 with TRBJ2-3; 9 bases match TRBD1. The germline gives CDR1 SQVTM, CDR2 ANQGSEA. CDR3 length equals 15 residues. Trimming cost V 8 bases and J 0 bases; bases outside gene matches: 9. DNA of the CDR3: TGCAGCACCGGCACGGGACAGGGTAGCACAGATACGCAGTATTTT. This gives the protein CSTGTGQGSTDTQYF.

This clone was seen a single time. The chain joins TRBV7-2 to TRBJ1-4; no firm D call. Germline V gene data show CDR1 as SGHTA and CDR2 as FQGNSA. V was shortened by 2 bases and J by 6 bases, with 10 bases between the two germline ends. CDR3 length equals 14 residues. The CDR3 loop is CASSLSGSYEKLFF. The DNA for the CDR3 is TGTGCCAGCAGCTTAAGCGGGTCATATGAAAAACTGTTTTTT. The variable domain in full, completed from reference TRBV7-2 and TRBJ1-4, reads GAGVSQSPSNKVTEKGKDVELRCDPISGHTALYWYRQSLGQGLEFLIYFQGNSAPDKSGLPSDRFSAERTGGSVSTLTIQRTQQEDSAVYLCASSLSGSYEKLFFGSGTQLSVL.

The chain combines TRBV10-3 with TRBJ1-1; no clear D gene. The CDR3 runs 13 residues. Trimming left V 11 bases short and J 0 bases short, with 13 bases between. Germline-derived CDR1 and CDR2 are ENHRY and SYGVKD. CDR3 in DNA: TGTGCCGTTTGTTCGGGGATGAACACTGAAGCTTTCTTT. Translated, it gives CAVCSGMNTEAFF.

The rearrangement joins TRBV6-1 to TRBJ1-4, with TRBD1 as a possible D gene (5 bases). The V end lost 4 bases, the J end lost 3 bases, and 6 bases lay between the germline ends. Germline lookup yields CDR1 MNHNS and CDR2 SASEGT. The CDR3 consists of 13 residues. DNA of the CDR3: TGTGCCAGCAGTGGACAGCCTAATGAAAAACTGTTTTTT. Its protein is CASSGQPNEKLFF.

This clone has only one observation. The V gene is TRBV27, the J gene TRBJ2-5; 9 nucleotides match TRBD2. Trimming removed 2 bases from V and 5 bases from J; junction bases left unmatched: 6. This CDR3 spans 15 amino acids. The germline gives CDR1 MNHEY, CDR2 SMNVEV (reference sequence). CDR3: CASSLSGGYWETQYF. CDR3 coding DNA: TGTGCCAGCAGTTTAAGCGGGGGGTATTGGGAGACCCAGTACTTC.

Points on this clone: This same CDR3 is encoded by further DNA sequences in the sample. The chain joins TRBV5-1 to TRBJ1-3; D is unresolved. The germline V gene has CDR1 SGHRS and CDR2 YFSETQ. CDR3 length equals 14 residues. V was cut by 0 bases and J by 0 bases, with 4 bases left in between. CDR3 DNA sequence: TGCGCCAGCAGCTTGGGGAGCTCTGGAAACACCATATATTTT. Protein: CASSLGSSGNTIYF.

The chain combines TRBV5-5 with TRBJ2-2, with a weak D call TRBD2 (6 bases). The V end lost 2 bases, the J end lost 6 bases, and 14 bases lay between the germline ends. CDR1 is SGHKS, CDR2 YYEKEE, per germline (reference sequence). The CDR3 runs 15 residues. The CDR3 protein is CASSFAGGESGELFF. The DNA for the CDR3 is TGTGCCAGCAGCTTCGCTGGAGGGGAGTCCGGGGAGCTGTTTTTT.

In this sample, this clone turned up once. The CDR3 loop is CASSTRKLSSGRAINEQFF. CDR3 nucleotide sequence: TGTGCCAGCAGCACGCGAAAACTTAGTAGCGGGAGGGCCATCAATGAGCAGTTCTTC. The chain has TRBV7-8 and TRBJ2-1, with 11 nucleotides matching TRBD2. Trimming cost V 5 bases and J 6 bases; bases outside gene matches: 18. CDR3 length equals 19 residues. Germline CDR1 and CDR2: SGHVS and FQNEAQ.

This sequence joins TRBV5-4 and TRBJ2-7, with TRBD2 matching 16 bases. The CDR3 is 16 residues long. Germline CDR1 and CDR2: SGHNT and YYREEE (reference sequence). The ends lost 4 bases at V and 9 bases at J; junction bases unmatched: 10. CDR3 in DNA: TGTGCCAGCAGCCCGGGGACTAGCGGGGGGGCCCCGGTGCAGTACTTC. Amino acid sequence: CASSPGTSGGAPVQYF.

This chain links TRBV15 with TRBJ2-2; the match to TRBD1 covers 8 bases. V was clipped by 0 bases and J by 6 bases; unmatched bases: 6. The CDR3 covers 16 residues. Germline CDR1 and CDR2: LNHNV and YYDKDF (reference sequence). The CDR3 nucleotides read TGTGCCACCAGCAGAGACAGGACAGGGACGGCCGGGGAGCTGTTTTTT. Encoded protein: CATSRDRTGTAGELFF.

This chain links TRBV6-5 with TRBJ2-3; 9 bases are a match to TRBD2. The CDR3 has 15 residues. The V segment lost 6 bases and the J segment 4 bases; nucleotides outside the gene matches: 8. The germline CDR1 and CDR2 sequences are MNHEY and SVGAGI. CDR3 in DNA: TGTGCCAGCAGGAGGGTAGCGGGAGTTGCAGATACGCAGTATTTT. Its translation is CASRRVAGVADTQYF.

The rearrangement joins TRBV28 to TRBJ1-4; maybe TRBD1 (6 bases). The ends were cut back, 5 bases at V and 10 bases at J, with 14 bases in the middle. Per germline, CDR1 MDHEN and CDR2 SYDVKM. The CDR3 extends over 13 amino acids. CDR3 sequence (DNA): TGTGCCAGCAGTCTCCCCCAGGGGTTAAAACTGTTTTTT. Translated, it gives CASSLPQGLKLFF. Looking up the rest from reference TRBV28 and TRBJ1-4 gives the full variable domain: DVKVTQSSRYLVKRTGEKVFLECVQDMDHENMFWYRQDPGLGLRLIYFSYDVKMKEKGDIPEGYSVSREKKERFSLILESASTNQTSMYLCASSLPQGLKLFFGSGTQLSVL.